The 20 T cell receptor beta chains reported below all come from one sample, sequenced in a study of Graves' ophthalmopathy and Graves' hyperthyroidism. Amplifying from RNA transcripts, the study obtained TCR beta CDR3 regions. HTBI primers were used in a first-round RT-PCR, which preceded a second-round multiplex PCR. TCRdb re-called the multiplex PCR reads with MiXCR, one entry per CDR3 protein. The sample lists about 620,000 distinct CDR3 sequences, approximately 21% occurring once. The sequencing input was peripheral blood. The receptors originated from a woman aged 18-29 years with stable Graves' hyperthyroidism. Some clones in this sample may be carry-over from other donors' samples.

This clonotype was picked up a small number of times. CDR3 coding DNA: TGCGCCAGCGCCTACACCACAAGTGAAGCTTTCTTT. Residues: CASAYTTSEAFF. The chain couples TRBV10-2 to TRBJ1-1; no definite D call. The CDR3 contains 12 residues. V was trimmed by 8 bases and J by 7 bases, leaving 14 bases between them. Germline CDR1 is WSHSY and CDR2 is SAAADI.

In its sample, this clonotype was seen many times. The chain couples TRBV9 to TRBJ2-7; D is undetermined. The CDR3 runs 14 residues. V shed 0 bases and J shed 4 bases, with 11 bases lying between them. Germline V gene data show CDR1 as SGDLS and CDR2 as YYNGEE. The CDR3 sequence is CASSVEGNNYEQYF. The CDR3 nucleotides are TGTGCCAGCAGCGTAGAAGGTAACAATTACGAGCAGTACTTC.

This clonotype was detected ten times or more. The chain is built from TRBV2 and TRBJ1-2; D call uncertain. V was cut by 3 bases and J by 4 bases, with 12 bases left in between. The CDR3 has 14 residues. CDR1 SNHLY and CDR2 FYNNEI come from the germline V gene. In nucleotides, the CDR3 is TGTGCCAGCAGTGAGGTGTCACTGTCCTATGGCTACACCTTC. It specifies CASSEVSLSYGYTF. Full variable domain (outside the CDR3, taken from reference TRBV2 and TRBJ1-2): EPEVTQTPSHQVTQMGQEVILRCVPISNHLYFYWYRQILGQKVEFLVSFYNNEISEKSEIFDDQFSVERPDGSNFTLKIRSTKLEDSAMYFCASSEVSLSYGYTFGSGTRLTVV.

This clonotype was detected ten times or more. The rearrangement uses TRBV20-1 and TRBJ2-7; the D gene is possibly TRBD2 (6 bases). Germline V gives CDR1 DFQATT, CDR2 SNEGSKA (reference sequence). This CDR3 region has 15 residues. The V and J ends lost 4 bases and 3 bases respectively, with 19 bases between them. Here the CDR3 reads CSAKPAGGTNYEQYF. The DNA for the CDR3 is TGCAGTGCTAAGCCCGCTGGAGGGACCAACTACGAGCAGTACTTC.

This clonotype was counted ten times or more. The chain couples TRBV7-9 to TRBJ2-7; a possible D gene is TRBD1 (5 bases). This CDR3 region has 13 residues. V was clipped by 7 bases and J by 3 bases, with 13 bases between them. Per germline, CDR1 SEHNR and CDR2 FQNEAQ (reference sequence). CDR3 DNA: TGTGCCAGCACCCCCGAAACAGGCTACGAGCAGTACTTC. The encoded protein is CASTPETGYEQYF.

This clonotype was counted ten times or more. The chain links TRBV19 to TRBJ1-1; D gene unclear. This CDR3 has 11 amino acids. The germline V and J ends were trimmed by 5 bases and 10 bases, with 11 bases remaining between them. Germline V gene lookup returns CDR1 LNHDA and CDR2 SQIVND (reference sequence). The CDR3 DNA follows: TGTGCCAGTAGTTCTGGGATCGGAGCTTTCTTT. This translates into CASSSGIGAFF.

This clonotype was seen at least ten times. The V gene is TRBV7-8, the J gene TRBJ1-3; perhaps TRBD1 as D (6 bases). In germline, CDR1 is SGHVS, CDR2 FQNEAQ. Trimming left V 5 bases short and J 3 bases short, with 11 bases between. CDR3 length: 14 amino acids. CDR3 sequence: CASSMDSYGNTIYF. In DNA form, the CDR3 reads TGTGCCAGCAGCATGGACAGTTATGGAAACACCATATATTTT.

This clonotype was found many times. This chain links TRBV20-1 with TRBJ1-1, with D perhaps matching TRBD1 (5 bases). Between the trimmed V and J ends, which lost 2 bases and 0 bases, there was a span of 13 bases. Germline loops: CDR1 DFQATT, CDR2 SNEGSKA (reference sequence). The CDR3 is 15 residues long. The CDR3: CSARSAGHLNTEAFF. The CDR3 DNA reads TGCAGTGCTAGATCCGCCGGACACCTGAACACTGAAGCTTTCTTT.

A few counts support this clonotype. This chain uses TRBV20-1 with TRBJ2-1; perhaps TRBD1 as D (5 bases). The V end lost 2 bases, the J end lost 5 bases, and 10 bases lay between the germline ends. Per germline, CDR1 DFQATT and CDR2 SNEGSKA (reference sequence). The CDR3 consists of 13 residues. The CDR3 spells CSARQGWDNEQFF. The CDR3 nucleotides are TGCAGTGCTAGACAGGGCTGGGACAATGAGCAGTTCTTC.

This clonotype has only a few counts. The rearrangement joins TRBV6-8 to TRBJ2-2; D not resolved. V was cut by 0 bases and J by 4 bases, with 9 bases left in between. CDR1 is MNHGY and CDR2 is SAAAGT in the germline V gene. This CDR3 has 15 amino acids. The CDR3 DNA reads TGTGCCAGCAGTTACTCGTCGGAGTGCACCGGGGAGCTGTTTTTT. It yields the protein CASSYSSECTGELFF.

This chain uses TRBV6-2 or TRBV6-3 with TRBJ2-5; D uncertain. Germline CDR1 is MNHEY and CDR2 is SVGEGT. The CDR3 has 15 residues. The V end was cut by 5 bases, the J end by 1 base, with 14 bases between. The CDR3 loop is CASSPHRAFQETQYF. CDR3 nucleotide sequence: TGTGCCAGCAGTCCGCACCGGGCCTTCCAAGAGACCCAGTACTTC.

This clonotype occurred many times. The chain couples TRBV6-2 or TRBV6-3 to TRBJ2-7, with 10 bases lining up with TRBD2. Germline V gives CDR1 MNHEY, CDR2 SVGEGT. The CDR3 has 16 amino acids. The J segment lost 4 bases and the V segment lost 6 bases, leaving 12 bases of the junction unmatched. This CDR3 is CASRYGTASGGYEQYF. The DNA for the CDR3 is TGTGCCAGCAGATACGGTACGGCTAGCGGGGGATACGAGCAGTACTTC.

Only one count was recorded for this clonotype. The chain carries TRBV28 and TRBJ1-1, with 7 bases matching TRBD1. The germline gives CDR1 MDHEN, CDR2 SYDVKM. The CDR3 is 12 residues long. Trimming cost V 2 bases and J 8 bases; bases outside gene matches: 2. CDR3 nucleotide sequence: TGTGCCAGCAGTTTACTAGGGGGCGAAGCTTTCTTT. Protein product: CASSLLGGEAFF.

This clonotype showed up many times. This chain uses TRBV9 with TRBJ2-7, with a tentative D call TRBD1 (6 bases). V was cut by 0 bases and J by 6 bases, with 13 bases left in between. The CDR3 covers 14 residues. The germline V gene has CDR1 SGDLS and CDR2 YYNGEE. The CDR3 DNA is TGTGCCAGCAGCGTAGAGACTAAGGGGGTCGAGCAGTACTTC. It encodes CASSVETKGVEQYF.

This clonotype was seen more than once but under ten times. V usage is TRBV19 and J usage is TRBJ1-6; tentative D call: TRBD1 (6 bases). The CDR3 has 15 amino acids. Trimming took off 5 bases at V and 11 bases at J, with 19 bases between the two ends. CDR1 is LNHDA, CDR2 SQIVND, per germline (reference sequence). In DNA, the CDR3 is TGTGCCAGTAGTCCGGGACACCCAGTCGGAGCACCCCTCCACTTT. Amino acids: CASSPGHPVGAPLHF.

This clonotype has a handful of counts. V is TRBV20-1 and J is TRBJ1-6, with a possible D match to TRBD1 (5 bases). This CDR3 region has 14 residues. CDR1 and CDR2 from the germline V gene are DFQATT and SNEGSKA (reference sequence). Between the trimmed V and J ends, which lost 1 base and 10 bases, there was a span of 14 bases. The CDR3 nucleotides read TGCAGTGCTAGAGGGTCTGGGGGTTCCTCACCCCTCCACTTT. Its protein product is CSARGSGGSSPLHF.

This clonotype was detected many times. The gene calls are TRBV6-1 and TRBJ2-5; D is possibly TRBD2 (7 bases). CDR1 is MNHNS, CDR2 SASEGT, per germline. Trimming cost V 6 bases and J 3 bases, with 14 bases left between them. CDR3 length: 14 residues. The CDR3 sequence: CASRNTGGEETQYF. Written as DNA, the CDR3 is TGTGCCAGCAGAAACACGGGGGGCGAAGAGACCCAGTACTTC.

This clonotype was counted at least ten times. The V and J genes are TRBV2 and TRBJ2-2, with 7 bases that match TRBD1. Trimming at V came to 4 bases and at J to 0 bases, leaving 11 bases not matched to a gene. Germline V gene lookup returns CDR1 SNHLY and CDR2 FYNNEI. The CDR3 totals 18 residues. The CDR3 sequence: CASSAGYLGTANTGELFF. In DNA form, the CDR3 reads TGTGCCAGCAGTGCTGGGTACCTCGGGACAGCGAACACCGGGGAGCTGTTTTTT.

This clonotype was picked up many times. This chain uses TRBV6-1 with TRBJ1-2; 12 bases match TRBD1. Trimming at V came to 7 bases and at J to 6 bases, leaving 6 bases not matched to a gene. The CDR3 contains 14 residues. CDR1 and CDR2 from the germline V gene are MNHNS and SASEGT. Here the CDR3 DNA reads TGTGCCAGCAACCAGGGACAGGGGGCAAATGGCTACACCTTC. Protein product: CASNQGQGANGYTF.

CDR3 residues: CAWRGIYGQGYGYTF. The DNA of the CDR3 is TGTGCCTGGAGAGGCATCTACGGACAGGGCTATGGCTACACCTTC. This sequence joins TRBV30 and TRBJ1-2, with 8 nucleotides matching TRBD1. The J segment lost 4 bases and the V segment lost 3 bases, leaving 10 bases of the junction unmatched. Germline CDR1 is GTSNPN and CDR2 is SVGIG (reference sequence). The CDR3 length is 15 residues. The variable domain in full, completed from reference TRBV30 and TRBJ1-2, reads SQTIHQWPATLVQPVGSPLSLECTVEGTSNPNLYWYRQAAGRGLQLLFYSVGIGQISSEVPQNLSASRPQDRQFILSSKKLLLSDSGFYLCAWRGIYGQGYGYTFGSGTRLTVV.